This T cell receptor (beta chain) emerged from a study of CD8 T cells in Susac syndrome. The RNA input was roughly 0.45 to 1 ug, and it was reverse transcribed with random hexamers. The authors amplified TCR beta CDR3 across 54 Vbeta and 13 Jbeta using immunoSEQ multiplex PCR. MiXCR, applied by TCRdb to the immunoSEQ multiplex PCR reads, yields one record per CDR3 protein. The table has approximately 54,000 distinct CDR3 sequences, about 95% seen once. CD8+ and CD4+ T cells from blood underwent TCR beta sequencing. The CDR3 totals 14 residues. The V gene's germline CDR1 is SGHDT and CDR2 YYEEEE. Trimming pared 5 bases from V and 8 bases from J, leaving 19 bases between. Note on this clonotype: Its antigen is not identified.

Findings and limits, study-wide: The total CD8+ repertoires yielded fewer than 20 Susac-specific public clones and the CD8+ TEMRA repertoires yielded about five. Among people with Susac, CD8+ clonal expansion was greatest in TEMRA cells and active patients.

This clonotype was sampled from a human donor with Susac syndrome. Input material: CD8+ T cells from PBMCs. The chain uses TRBV5-6 and TRBJ1-2, with D hard to call. This CDR3 is CASRVGWAPGGYTF. The DNA of the CDR3 is TGTGCCAGCAGGGTTGGTTGGGCCCCTGGGGGCTACACCTTC.